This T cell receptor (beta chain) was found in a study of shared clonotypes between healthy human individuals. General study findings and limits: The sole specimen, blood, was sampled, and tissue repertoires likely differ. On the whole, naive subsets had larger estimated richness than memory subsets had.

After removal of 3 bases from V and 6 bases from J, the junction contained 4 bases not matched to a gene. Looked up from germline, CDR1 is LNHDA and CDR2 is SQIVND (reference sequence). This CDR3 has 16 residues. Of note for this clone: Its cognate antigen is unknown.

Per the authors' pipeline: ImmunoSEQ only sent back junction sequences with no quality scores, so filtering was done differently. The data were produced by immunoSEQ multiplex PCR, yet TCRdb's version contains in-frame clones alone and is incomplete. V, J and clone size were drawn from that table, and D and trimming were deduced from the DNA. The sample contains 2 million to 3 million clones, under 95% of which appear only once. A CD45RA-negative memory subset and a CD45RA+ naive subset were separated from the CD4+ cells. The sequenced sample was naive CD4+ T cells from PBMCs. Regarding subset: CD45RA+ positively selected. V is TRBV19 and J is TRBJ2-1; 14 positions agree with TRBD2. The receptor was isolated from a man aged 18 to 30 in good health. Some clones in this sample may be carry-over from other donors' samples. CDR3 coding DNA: TGTGCCAGTAGTATGACTAGCGGGAGGGTATTCAATGAGCAGTTCTTC. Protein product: CASSMTSGRVFNEQFF.